This is a list of T cell receptor beta chains from one sample in a study of post-analysis software for immune sequencing data. TCRdb re-called the PCR reads with MiXCR, one entry per CDR3 protein. The sample contains about 820,000 distinct CDR3 sequences, under 70% of which appear only once. Sequenced input: blood. The receptor set was obtained from a girl aged 10 to 17 with multiple sclerosis. CDR3s include the opening cysteine and the closing phenylalanine or tryptophan. Fields, in order: V gene, D gene, clone size, J gene, CDR3 DNA, CDR3 protein. The D gene is left open where the match is weak. Clone size is not always given. Where it is, it says once, few, many or a class for expanded clones.

v_gene: TRBV25-1; d_gene: NA; abundance: NA; j_gene: TRBJ2-7; CDR3nt: TGTGCCAGCAGTGAGGGTCGGTGGGACGAGCAGTACTTC; CDR3aa: CASSEGRWDEQYF
v_gene: TRBV6-5; d_gene: TRBD2; abundance: NA; j_gene: TRBJ2-7; CDR3nt: TGTGCCAGCAGTTACTCGGGAGGGCAGACCTACGAGCAGTACTTC; CDR3aa: CASSYSGGQTYEQYF
v_gene: TRBV7-2; d_gene: NA; abundance: NA; j_gene: TRBJ2-7; CDR3nt: TGTGCCAGCAGCTTAGATGGGGACGCCTACGAGCAGTACTTC; CDR3aa: CASSLDGDAYEQYF
v_gene: TRBV20-1; d_gene: NA; abundance: NA; j_gene: TRBJ2-7; CDR3nt: TGCAGTGCTAGAGCCCCAGGAGACTTTTACGAGCAGTACTTC; CDR3aa: CSARAPGDFYEQYF
v_gene: TRBV20-1; d_gene: TRBD1; abundance: NA; j_gene: TRBJ2-5; CDR3nt: TGCAGTGCCAGGGGGCGAGGGCAGCGGATCCTCGAGACCCAGTACTTC; CDR3aa: CSARGRGQRILETQYF
v_gene: TRBV7-6; d_gene: TRBD2; abundance: NA; j_gene: TRBJ2-4; CDR3nt: TGTGCCAGCAGCTTGGGACTAGCGGACTTCAAAAACATTCAGTACTTC; CDR3aa: CASSLGLADFKNIQYF
v_gene: TRBV5-1; d_gene: TRBD2; abundance: NA; j_gene: TRBJ2-3; CDR3nt: TGCGCCAGCAGCCGTGGACTAGCGGGAGGGATCTCAGATACGCAGTATTTT; CDR3aa: CASSRGLAGGISDTQYF
v_gene: TRBV11-2; d_gene: NA; abundance: NA; j_gene: TRBJ2-5; CDR3nt: TGTGCCAGCAGCTTAGTAGCTCCCCGGGGAGAGACCCAGTACTTC; CDR3aa: CASSLVAPRGETQYF
v_gene: TRBV5-1; d_gene: TRBD2; abundance: NA; j_gene: TRBJ2-7; CDR3nt: TGCGCCAGCAGCTTGGCCCGGACTAGCGGGGGGATCTCCTACGAGCAGTACTTC; CDR3aa: CASSLARTSGGISYEQYF
v_gene: TRBV5-1; d_gene: NA; abundance: NA; j_gene: TRBJ2-3; CDR3nt: TGCGCCAGCAGCTTGGGGGGAAACGACAATACGCAGTATTTT; CDR3aa: CASSLGGNDNTQYF
v_gene: TRBV29-1; d_gene: NA; abundance: NA; j_gene: TRBJ2-7; CDR3nt: TGCAGCGTTGAACGGGCGACACCTTACGAGCAGTACTTC; CDR3aa: CSVERATPYEQYF
v_gene: TRBV20-1; d_gene: TRBD2; abundance: NA; j_gene: TRBJ2-3; CDR3nt: TGCAGTGCTAAGGGTAGCGGGAGTGCAGATACGCAGTATTTT; CDR3aa: CSAKGSGSADTQYF
v_gene: TRBV5-1; d_gene: TRBD2; abundance: NA; j_gene: TRBJ2-5; CDR3nt: TGCGCCAGCAGTTCCCCGATAGCGGGGGCGGAGACCCAGTACTTC; CDR3aa: CASSSPIAGAETQYF
v_gene: TRBV3-1; d_gene: NA; abundance: NA; j_gene: TRBJ1-4; CDR3nt: TGTGCCAGCAGCCAAGTTGTGTCAGATGAAAAACTGTTTTTT; CDR3aa: CASSQVVSDEKLFF
v_gene: TRBV7-9; d_gene: TRBD2; abundance: NA; j_gene: TRBJ2-4; CDR3nt: TGTGCCAGCAGCTTAGGTCCTAGCGGGGGGGCCCACGGAAACATTCAGTACTTC; CDR3aa: CASSLGPSGGAHGNIQYF
v_gene: TRBV9; d_gene: TRBD1; abundance: few; j_gene: TRBJ2-7; CDR3nt: TGTGCCAGCAGCGTAGAGGGACAGGGGTACGAGCAGTACTTC; CDR3aa: CASSVEGQGYEQYF
v_gene: TRBV5-1; d_gene: TRBD1; abundance: NA; j_gene: TRBJ2-7; CDR3nt: TGCGCCAGCAGCTTCCAGGGGGCGGCCTACGAGCAGTACTTC; CDR3aa: CASSFQGAAYEQYF
v_gene: TRBV12-3/TRBV12-4; d_gene: NA; abundance: NA; j_gene: TRBJ2-1; CDR3nt: TGTGCCAGCAGTTTCGCCCCGGCTGGGGATCACAATGAGCAGTTCTTC; CDR3aa: CASSFAPAGDHNEQFF
v_gene: TRBV29-1; d_gene: NA; abundance: NA; j_gene: TRBJ2-6; CDR3nt: TGCAGCGTTTCACAGGGTCCTGGGGCCAACGTCCTGACTTTC; CDR3aa: CSVSQGPGANVLTF
v_gene: TRBV5-1; d_gene: TRBD1; abundance: few; j_gene: TRBJ1-2; CDR3nt: TGCGCCAGCGCCCGGACAGGGGACTCGGATGGCTACACCTTC; CDR3aa: CASARTGDSDGYTF
v_gene: TRBV11-2; d_gene: NA; abundance: many; j_gene: TRBJ2-3; CDR3nt: TGTGCCAGCAGCTTAGAACCTGTCTTGAGCACAGATACGCAGTATTTT; CDR3aa: CASSLEPVLSTDTQYF
v_gene: TRBV12-3/TRBV12-4; d_gene: NA; abundance: NA; j_gene: TRBJ1-2; CDR3nt: TGTGCCAGCAGTCCGCGGGTAAGGGGCCGAGGCTACACCTTC; CDR3aa: CASSPRVRGRGYTF
v_gene: TRBV4-1; d_gene: NA; abundance: NA; j_gene: TRBJ2-3; CDR3nt: TGCGCCAGCAGCCCCCCCGGGCCCCTGGCAGTGCAGTATTTT; CDR3aa: CASSPPGPLAVQYF
v_gene: TRBV10-3; d_gene: NA; abundance: NA; j_gene: TRBJ2-1; CDR3nt: TGTGCCATCCGCCGCAACAATGAGCAGTTCTTC; CDR3aa: CAIRRNNEQFF
v_gene: TRBV25-1; d_gene: NA; abundance: NA; j_gene: TRBJ2-7; CDR3nt: TGTGCCAGCAGTGATACAGGGCCATACGAGCAGTACTTC; CDR3aa: CASSDTGPYEQYF
v_gene: TRBV20-1; d_gene: TRBD1; abundance: NA; j_gene: TRBJ2-5; CDR3nt: TGCAGCGCCAGACAGGGTGAGGAGACCCAGTACTTC; CDR3aa: CSARQGEETQYF
v_gene: TRBV6-6; d_gene: TRBD1; abundance: few; j_gene: TRBJ2-7; CDR3nt: TGTGCCAGCAGTACAGGGGATTCGACCTACGAGCAGTACTTC; CDR3aa: CASSTGDSTYEQYF
v_gene: TRBV6-6; d_gene: TRBD1; abundance: NA; j_gene: TRBJ2-3; CDR3nt: TGTGCCAGCAGTTACCGTAAGACAGGGTATTCAGATACGCAGTATTTT; CDR3aa: CASSYRKTGYSDTQYF
v_gene: TRBV6-5; d_gene: NA; abundance: NA; j_gene: TRBJ2-5; CDR3nt: TGTGCCAGCAGTTACCGCGGGGTGGAGCCAGAAGAGACCCAGTACTTC; CDR3aa: CASSYRGVEPEETQYF
v_gene: TRBV20-1; d_gene: NA; abundance: few; j_gene: TRBJ2-7; CDR3nt: TGCAGTGCTTCGTGGGGGGAAGACGAGCAGTACTTC; CDR3aa: CSASWGEDEQYF
v_gene: TRBV20-1; d_gene: TRBD2; abundance: NA; j_gene: TRBJ2-5; CDR3nt: TGCAGTTCTGGGACTAGCGGGATGGGCTGGGAGACCCAGTACTTC; CDR3aa: CSSGTSGMGWETQYF
v_gene: TRBV2; d_gene: TRBD1; abundance: NA; j_gene: TRBJ1-2; CDR3nt: TGTGCCAGCATGGACAGGGGACGCGGAGGCTATGGCTACACCTTC; CDR3aa: CASMDRGRGGYGYTF
v_gene: TRBV20-1; d_gene: NA; abundance: NA; j_gene: TRBJ1-5; CDR3nt: TGCAGTGCCAGTCCTGATAGCAATCAGCCCCAGCATTTT; CDR3aa: CSASPDSNQPQHF
v_gene: TRBV12-3/TRBV12-4; d_gene: TRBD2; abundance: NA; j_gene: TRBJ2-1; CDR3nt: TGTGCCAGCAGGGTGACTAGCGGGGTCTACAATGAGCAGTTCTTC; CDR3aa: CASRVTSGVYNEQFF
v_gene: TRBV5-6; d_gene: NA; abundance: once; j_gene: TRBJ2-7; CDR3nt: TGTGCCAGCAGCTGGGGGCGGAGTTACTACGAGCAGTACTTC; CDR3aa: CASSWGRSYYEQYF
v_gene: TRBV2; d_gene: NA; abundance: few; j_gene: TRBJ1-6; CDR3nt: TGTGCCAGCAGTGAGACAGCCTATAATTCACCCCTCCACTTT; CDR3aa: CASSETAYNSPLHF
v_gene: TRBV4-2; d_gene: NA; abundance: few; j_gene: TRBJ2-5; CDR3nt: TGTGCCAGCAGCCAAGATGGCGGTGCGGTGGGCCAAGAGACCCAGTACTTC; CDR3aa: CASSQDGGAVGQETQYF
v_gene: TRBV7-2; d_gene: NA; abundance: NA; j_gene: TRBJ1-1; CDR3nt: TGTGCCAGCAGCTTAGCGTTCAGAGGTGAAGCTTTCTTT; CDR3aa: CASSLAFRGEAFF
v_gene: TRBV7-3; d_gene: NA; abundance: few; j_gene: TRBJ2-5; CDR3nt: TGTGCCAGCAGCCCCGCGGGCAGGAGAACCCTAAAACCTTCGAAAGAGACCCAGTACTTC; CDR3aa: CASSPAGRRTLKPSKETQYF
v_gene: TRBV12-3/TRBV12-4; d_gene: TRBD2; abundance: NA; j_gene: TRBJ2-3; CDR3nt: TGTGCCAGCAGTCCTAGCGGGGGGGCTCCAGATACGCAGTATTTT; CDR3aa: CASSPSGGAPDTQYF
v_gene: TRBV6-5; d_gene: NA; abundance: few; j_gene: TRBJ2-7; CDR3nt: TGTGCCAGCAGTTATGGGGTTACCTACGAGCAGTACTTC; CDR3aa: CASSYGVTYEQYF